This TCR beta chain appears in the sequencing data of a study of blood T cell repertoires in COVID-19. In the study's own analysis: Amplification with reference gene primers provided the estimates of nucleated cell counts. TCRdb's copy holds only in-frame clones and misses some; the assay was immunoSEQ multiplex PCR. V, J and clone size are taken as reported in that table, and D and trimming were inferred from the DNA itself. This sample has 80,000 to 100,000 clones, with approximately 79% found just once. Patients from Seattle were sampled longitudinally, starting during active infection. J gave up 1 base and V 6 bases, and 8 bases lay outside the gene matches. CDR3 length: 15 residues. CDR1 and CDR2 from the germline V gene are SGDLS and YYNGEE.

Material for sequencing was peripheral blood. The V call is TRBV9, the J call TRBJ2-3; 7 bases are shared with TRBD2. The receptor was derived from a man aged 65 to 79 with COVID-19, enrolled during active disease. The CDR3 bases are TGTGCCAGCACATCCGGGACTACGCGCACAGATACGCAGTATTTT. It yields the protein CASTSGTTRTDTQYF.